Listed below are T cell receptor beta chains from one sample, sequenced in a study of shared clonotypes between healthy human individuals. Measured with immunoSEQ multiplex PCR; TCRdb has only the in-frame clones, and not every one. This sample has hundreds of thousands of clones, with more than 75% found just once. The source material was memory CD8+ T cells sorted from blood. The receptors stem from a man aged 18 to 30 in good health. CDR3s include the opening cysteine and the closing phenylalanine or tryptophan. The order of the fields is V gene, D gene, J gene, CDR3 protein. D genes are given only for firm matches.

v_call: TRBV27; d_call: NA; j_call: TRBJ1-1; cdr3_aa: CASSSPGDEANTEAFF
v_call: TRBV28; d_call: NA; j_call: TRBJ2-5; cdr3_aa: CASSLGLLRGRKETQYF
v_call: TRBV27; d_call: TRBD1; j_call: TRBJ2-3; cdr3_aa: CASSPRTGTKDTQYF
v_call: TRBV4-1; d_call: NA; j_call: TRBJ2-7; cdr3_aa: CASSQGGPFLEGSYEQYF
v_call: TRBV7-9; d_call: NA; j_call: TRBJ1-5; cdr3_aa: CASSLAGSGDYSNQPQHF
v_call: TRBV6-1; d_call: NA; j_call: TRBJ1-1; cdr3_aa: CASSSIEGTEAFF
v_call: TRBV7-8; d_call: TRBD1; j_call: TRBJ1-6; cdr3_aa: CASSLGWDRRRNSPLHF
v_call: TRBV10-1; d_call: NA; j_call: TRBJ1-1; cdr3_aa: CASSDSANTEAFF
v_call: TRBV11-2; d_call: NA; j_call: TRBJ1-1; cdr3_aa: CASSLGAHPVPGVGAFF
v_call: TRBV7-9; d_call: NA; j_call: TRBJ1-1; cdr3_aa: CASSLQQGPEAFF
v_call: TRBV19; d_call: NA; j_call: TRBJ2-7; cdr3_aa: CASSPVPGDYEQYF
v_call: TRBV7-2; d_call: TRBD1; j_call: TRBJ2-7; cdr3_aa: CASSSGIGTAYEQYF
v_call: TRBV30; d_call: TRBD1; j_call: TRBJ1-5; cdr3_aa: CAWNPGTVRGQPQHF
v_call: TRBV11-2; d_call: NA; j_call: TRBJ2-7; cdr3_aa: CASSLGTSTYEQYF
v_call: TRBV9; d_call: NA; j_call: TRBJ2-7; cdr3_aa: CASSVGQTYEQYF
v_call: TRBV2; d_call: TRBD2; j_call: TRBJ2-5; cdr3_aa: CASRVTSGGSYQETQYF
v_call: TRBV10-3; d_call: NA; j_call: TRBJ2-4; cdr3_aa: CAISETRGPKEYF
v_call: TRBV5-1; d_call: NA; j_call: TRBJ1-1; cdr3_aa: CASSFFPAPYRDRAEAFF
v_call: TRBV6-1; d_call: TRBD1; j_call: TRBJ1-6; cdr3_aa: CASTGDNSNNSPLHF
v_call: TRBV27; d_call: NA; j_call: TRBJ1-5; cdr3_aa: CASSLAGGNHPQHF